This TCR beta chain derives from a study of blood T cell repertoires in COVID-19 (dated by TCRdb to about 2020). Describing the broader study: Samples covering the acute and convalescent phases of COVID-19 were provided by collaborators in the United States, Italy and Spain. The dataset comprised deeply sampled blood TCRbeta repertoires from subjects exposed to, actively infected with, or recovered from COVID-19. Samples were obtained from the ongoing ImmuneRACE study (first 160 participants) and from about 1,300 subjects provided by 6 global collaborators. Where available, HLA class I and class II types were obtained from metadata supplied by the sample provider rather than from assay-based typing. Nearly every sample came with metadata listing a de-identified subject ID, COVID-19 status, age in years and sex. The material from the prospective study consisted of cDNA or gDNA derived from T cells, B-cell-depleted T cells, or PBMCs. The repertoires were made available in a free public database intended to serve as a resource for research on the immune response to SARS-CoV-2.

TCRbeta CDR3 regions were amplified from genomic DNA using the immunoSEQ Assay, a bias-controlled multiplex PCR. Per the source publication's procedure: Nucleated cell counts per sample were estimated from amplification of reference gene primers within the assay. To quantify the absolute abundance of each unique TCRbeta CDR3 rearrangement, sequence reads were collapsed and filtered. Productive Simpson clonality was computed per sample as the square root of Simpson's diversity index over productive rearrangements. The table comes from immuneACCESS by way of TCRdb, which keeps in-frame sequences with V and J called. Part of the clones is missing from these tables; in studies checked, under half for an unresolved V gene and the rest for unknown reasons. The V and J calls and clone size come from that table; D and trimming were worked out from the DNA. The sample table records roughly 170,000 clones; about 72% of these occur just once. The leading ten clones occupy approximately 15% of the sample.

Deletion took 4 bases off V and 3 bases off J, with a span of 10 bases between the germline ends. Via the germline V gene (reference sequence), CDR1 is LGHDT and CDR2 YNNKEL. From cysteine to phenylalanine, the CDR3 is 14 amino acids long. Only the CDR3 portion is preserved as DNA: 42 bases, with reading frame beginning at the first base. A note on this clone: Its antigen target is currently unknown. Per-base quality was not reported, and no clone a single base away is much larger than it.

In the prospective study, participants were about 18 to 95 years old, resided in about two dozen geographic areas of the United States, and were enrolled through a virtual design. In the prospective study, participants were assigned to cohorts based on the clinical history participants reported in a screening survey and a study questionnaire. ImmuneRACE Cohort 3 recovered participants were defined by two consecutive negative NP/OP PCR tests, healthcare professional clearance, or symptom resolution. Mobile phlebotomists in the prospective study collected whole blood, serum and a nasopharyngeal or oropharyngeal swab from every participant. Over a roughly 2-month period, participants in the prospective study had the option of providing additional blood draws and questionnaires. Prospective study blood samples were shipped either frozen or at room temperature before DNA extraction. The study at large found these results: How much clinical and demographic metadata was included differed by source and by participant, and the metadata was provided uncurated.

The rearranged segments are TRBV3-1 (or the pseudogene TRBV3-2) and TRBJ1-5, and TRBD1 may be the D gene, going by 5 matching bases. The source material was PBMCs or T cells enriched from blood (not recorded which). The receptor was isolated from a woman aged 45-59 years who had recovered from COVID-19. The CDR3 here reads CASSRGAINQPQHF. The nucleotides read TGTGCCAGCAGCCGCGGGGCCATCAATCAGCCCCAGCATTTT.